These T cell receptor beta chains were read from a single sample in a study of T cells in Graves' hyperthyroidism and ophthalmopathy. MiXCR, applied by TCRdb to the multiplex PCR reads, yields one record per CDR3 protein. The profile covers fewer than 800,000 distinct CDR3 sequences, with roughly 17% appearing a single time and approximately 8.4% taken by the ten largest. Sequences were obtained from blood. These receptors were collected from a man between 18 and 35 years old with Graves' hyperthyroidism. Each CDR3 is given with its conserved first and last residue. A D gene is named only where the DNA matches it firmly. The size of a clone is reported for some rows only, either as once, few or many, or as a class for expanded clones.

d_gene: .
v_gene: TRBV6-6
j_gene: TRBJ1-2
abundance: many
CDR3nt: TGTGCCAGCAGTTACTTGGGGGACTATGGCTACACCTTC
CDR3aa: CASSYLGDYGYTF

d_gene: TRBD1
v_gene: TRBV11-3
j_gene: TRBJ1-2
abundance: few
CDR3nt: TGTGCCAGCAGCTTAAATCAGGGGGGCTATGGCTACACCTTC
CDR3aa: CASSLNQGGYGYTF

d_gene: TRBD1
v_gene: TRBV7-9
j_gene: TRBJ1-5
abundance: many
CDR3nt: TGTGCCAGCAGTGGGACAGGGCCAAATCAGCCCCAGCATTTT
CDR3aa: CASSGTGPNQPQHF

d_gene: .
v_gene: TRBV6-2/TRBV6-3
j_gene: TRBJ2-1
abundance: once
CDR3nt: TGTGCCAGCAGTCTCGCGGCGGACGCAAAGGGCAATGAGCAGTTCTTC
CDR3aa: CASSLAADAKGNEQFF

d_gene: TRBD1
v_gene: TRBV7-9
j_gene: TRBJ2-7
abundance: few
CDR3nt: TGTGCCAGCAGCTTCCCGCCGGGACAGGGGGTCGACTCCTACGAGCAGTGCTTC
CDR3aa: CASSFPPGQGVDSYEQCF

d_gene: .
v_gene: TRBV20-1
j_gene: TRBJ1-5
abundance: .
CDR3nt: TGCAGTGCTAGAGAGTGGGGGGGCAATCAGCCCCAGCATTTT
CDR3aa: CSAREWGGNQPQHF

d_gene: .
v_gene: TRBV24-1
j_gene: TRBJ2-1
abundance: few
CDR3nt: TGTGCCTTGAGGCCAGGGGGCTGGGGGACTAGCTCCTACAATGAGCAGTTCTTC
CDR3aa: CALRPGGWGTSSYNEQFF

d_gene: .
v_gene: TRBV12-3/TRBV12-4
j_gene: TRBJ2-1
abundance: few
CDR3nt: TGTGCCAGCAGTTTATCCCGGACTCGCAGGAATGAGCAGTTCTTC
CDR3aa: CASSLSRTRRNEQFF

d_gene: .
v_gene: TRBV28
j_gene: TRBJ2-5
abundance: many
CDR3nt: TGTGCCAGCAGTTTTGGCGGTCCAGAGACCCAGTACTTC
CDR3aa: CASSFGGPETQYF

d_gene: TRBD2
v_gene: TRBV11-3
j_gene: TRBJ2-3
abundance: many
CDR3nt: TGTGCCAGCAGCTTGGCGGGGGACACAGATACGCAGTATTTT
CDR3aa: CASSLAGDTDTQYF

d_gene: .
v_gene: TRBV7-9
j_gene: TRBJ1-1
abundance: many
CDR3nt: TGTGCCGGGGCTGCGGACACTGAAGCTTTCTTT
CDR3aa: CAGAADTEAFF

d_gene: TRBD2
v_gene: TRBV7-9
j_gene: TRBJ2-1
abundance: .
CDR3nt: TGTGCCAGCAGGGGACTAGCGGGAGTTAGAGAGCAGTTCTTC
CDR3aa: CASRGLAGVREQFF

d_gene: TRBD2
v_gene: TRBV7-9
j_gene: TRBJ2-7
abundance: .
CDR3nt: TGTGCCAGCAGCCCCCGGACTAGCGGGGCCGATACCTACGAGCAGTACTTC
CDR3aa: CASSPRTSGADTYEQYF

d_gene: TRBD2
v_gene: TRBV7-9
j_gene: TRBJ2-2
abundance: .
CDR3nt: TGTGCCAGCTACGGGACTAGCGGTTCGGAGGAGCTGTTTTTT
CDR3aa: CASYGTSGSEELFF

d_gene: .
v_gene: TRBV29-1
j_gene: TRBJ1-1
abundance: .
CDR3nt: TGCAGCGTTGTTAGGAACGCTGAAGCTTTCTTT
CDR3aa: CSVVRNAEAFF

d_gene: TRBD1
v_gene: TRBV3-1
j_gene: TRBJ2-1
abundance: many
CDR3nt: TGTGCCAGCAGCCAGGCGTCCGACAGGGGAGGCTACAATGAGCAGTTCTTC
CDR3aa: CASSQASDRGGYNEQFF

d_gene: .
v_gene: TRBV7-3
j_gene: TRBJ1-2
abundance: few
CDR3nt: TGTGCCAGCAGCCTAACGGACGGCTATGGCTACACCTTC
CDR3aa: CASSLTDGYGYTF

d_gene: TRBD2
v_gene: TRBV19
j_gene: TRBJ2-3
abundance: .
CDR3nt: TGTGCCAGTAGTGTTCTAGCGGGAGCCACAGATACGCAGTATTTT
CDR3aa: CASSVLAGATDTQYF

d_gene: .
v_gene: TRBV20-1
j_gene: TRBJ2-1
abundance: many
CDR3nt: TGCAGTGCCAAAGACGGCAGGGGATACAATGAGCAGTTCTTC
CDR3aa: CSAKDGRGYNEQFF

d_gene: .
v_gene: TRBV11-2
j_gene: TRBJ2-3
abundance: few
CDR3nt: TGTGCCTCCAGGGACCCTCTGAGAGATACGCAGTATTTT
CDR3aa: CASRDPLRDTQYF

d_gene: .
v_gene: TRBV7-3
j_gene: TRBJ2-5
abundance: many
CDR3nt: TGTGCCAGCAGCTTAAGGGCAGGGATAGGAGAGACCCAGTACTTC
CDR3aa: CASSLRAGIGETQYF

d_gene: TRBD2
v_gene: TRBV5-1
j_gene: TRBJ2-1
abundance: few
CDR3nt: TGCGCCAGCAGCTTCCAGGGAGCGGGAGTATACAATGAGCAGTTCTTC
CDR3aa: CASSFQGAGVYNEQFF

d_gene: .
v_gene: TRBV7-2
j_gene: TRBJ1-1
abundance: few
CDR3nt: TGTGCCAGCAGCACCTCCGGGGGGGACACTGAAGCTTTCTTT
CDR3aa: CASSTSGGDTEAFF

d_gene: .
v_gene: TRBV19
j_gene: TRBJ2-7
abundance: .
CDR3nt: TGTGCCAGTAGTATAGCTACGGAAGGGTACTCCTACGAGCAGTACTTC
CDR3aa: CASSIATEGYSYEQYF

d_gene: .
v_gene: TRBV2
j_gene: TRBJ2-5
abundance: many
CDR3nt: TGTGCCAGCAGCCTCCTTACCGTTTCGCTAGAGACCCAGTACTTC
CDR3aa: CASSLLTVSLETQYF

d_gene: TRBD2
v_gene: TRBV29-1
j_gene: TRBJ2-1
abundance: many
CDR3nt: TGCAGCGTCGGGGGGGAAGCGGGAGTCCCCTACAATGAGCAGTTCTTC
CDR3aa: CSVGGEAGVPYNEQFF

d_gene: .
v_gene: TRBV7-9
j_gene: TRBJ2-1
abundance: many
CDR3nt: TGTGCCAGCAGCGAACGGGGGGAGCAGTTCTTC
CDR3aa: CASSERGEQFF

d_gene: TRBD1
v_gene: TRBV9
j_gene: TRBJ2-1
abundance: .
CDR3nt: TGTGCCAGCAGCGTAGTGGGGACAGGGGGTGAGCAGTTCTTC
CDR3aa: CASSVVGTGGEQFF

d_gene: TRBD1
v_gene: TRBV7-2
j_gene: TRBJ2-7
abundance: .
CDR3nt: TGTGCCAGCAGACAAACAGGGGGGAGCTCCTACGAGCAGTACTTC
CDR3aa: CASRQTGGSSYEQYF

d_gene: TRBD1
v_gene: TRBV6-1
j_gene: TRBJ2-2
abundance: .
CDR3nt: TGTGCCAGCAGTGAAAGGGCCTCCGGGACAGGTGCGAACACCGGGGAGCTGTTTTTT
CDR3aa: CASSERASGTGANTGELFF

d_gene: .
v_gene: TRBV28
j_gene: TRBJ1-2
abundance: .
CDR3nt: TGTGCCACAAGGCCCTCTAACTATGGCTACACCTTC
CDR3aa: CATRPSNYGYTF

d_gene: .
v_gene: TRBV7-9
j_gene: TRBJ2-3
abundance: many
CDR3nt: TGTGCCCTTGAGCCGGGGGCGCGATCCACAGATACGCAGTATTTT
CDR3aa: CALEPGARSTDTQYF

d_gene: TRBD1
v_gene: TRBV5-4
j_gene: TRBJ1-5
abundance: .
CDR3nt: TGTGCCAGCAGCATAGGGGGCGCGAGAGGCAATCAGCCCCAGCATTTT
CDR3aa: CASSIGGARGNQPQHF

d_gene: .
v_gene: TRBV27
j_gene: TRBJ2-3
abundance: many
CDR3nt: TGTGCCAGCAGTTTATCGTGGGCAGATACGCAGTATTTT
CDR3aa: CASSLSWADTQYF

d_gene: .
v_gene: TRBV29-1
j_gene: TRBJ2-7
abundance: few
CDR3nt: TGCAGCGTTGGGCCAGGGCGGGACGAGCAGTACTTC
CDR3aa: CSVGPGRDEQYF

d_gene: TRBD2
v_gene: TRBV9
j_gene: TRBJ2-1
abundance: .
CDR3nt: TGTGCCAGCAGCGTAGTGGACGGGAGGAGCCAAGAGGAGCAGTTCTTC
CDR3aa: CASSVVDGRSQEEQFF

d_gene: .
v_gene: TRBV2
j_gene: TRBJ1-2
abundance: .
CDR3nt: TGTGCCAGCTTGGCCTTTGGACACCTTAACTATGGCTACACCTTC
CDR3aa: CASLAFGHLNYGYTF

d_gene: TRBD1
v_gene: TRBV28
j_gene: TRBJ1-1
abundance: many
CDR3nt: TGTGCCAGCAGTCCATACCCGGACAGGAGGGTTCGAACGGGCGAAGCTTTCTTT
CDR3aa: CASSPYPDRRVRTGEAFF

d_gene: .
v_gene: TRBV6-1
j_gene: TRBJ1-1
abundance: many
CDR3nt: TGTGCCAGCCAGGGGACCTCGAACACTGAAGCTTTCTTT
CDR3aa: CASQGTSNTEAFF

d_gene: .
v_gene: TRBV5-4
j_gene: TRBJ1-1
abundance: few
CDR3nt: TGTGCCAGCAGCTTGGAAGAAGGGAAGGGAGTGTGGACTGAAGCTTTCTTT
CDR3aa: CASSLEEGKGVWTEAFF

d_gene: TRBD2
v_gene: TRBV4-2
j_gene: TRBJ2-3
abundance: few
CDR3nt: TGTGCCAGCAGCCAAGGGGGGACTAGCGGGAATCAAGATACGCAGTATTTT
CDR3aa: CASSQGGTSGNQDTQYF

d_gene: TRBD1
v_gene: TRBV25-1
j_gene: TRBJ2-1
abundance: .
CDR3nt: TGTGCCAGCCGGACAGGGACCTACAATGAGCAGTTCTTC
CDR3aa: CASRTGTYNEQFF

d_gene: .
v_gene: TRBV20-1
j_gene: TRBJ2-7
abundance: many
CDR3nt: TGCAGTGCCCCAGGGGGGGCTCGGGTGGAGCAGTACTTC
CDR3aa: CSAPGGARVEQYF

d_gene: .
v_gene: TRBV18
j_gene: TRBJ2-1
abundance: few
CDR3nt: TGTGCCAGCTCACCAAGAGGAAGTAGGGTCTTCAATGAGCAGTTCTTC
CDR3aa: CASSPRGSRVFNEQFF

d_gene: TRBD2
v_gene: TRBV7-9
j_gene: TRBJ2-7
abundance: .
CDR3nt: TGTGCCAGCAGGGGACTAGCGGGTCCCGCCTCCTACGAGCAGTACTTC
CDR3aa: CASRGLAGPASYEQYF

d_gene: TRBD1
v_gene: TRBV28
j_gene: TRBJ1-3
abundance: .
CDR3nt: TGTGCCAGCAGCTGGGACAGGGGGCAGAGTAGCTCTGGAAACACCATATATTTT
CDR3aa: CASSWDRGQSSSGNTIYF

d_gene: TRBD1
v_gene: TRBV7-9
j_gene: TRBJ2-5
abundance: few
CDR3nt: TGTGCCAGCAGCCAAGGGACAGGCTCAGGGGAGACCCAGTACTTC
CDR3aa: CASSQGTGSGETQYF

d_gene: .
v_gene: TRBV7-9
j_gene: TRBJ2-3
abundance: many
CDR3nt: TGTGCCAGCAGCCCGACGGTTAGCACAGATACGCAGTATTTT
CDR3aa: CASSPTVSTDTQYF

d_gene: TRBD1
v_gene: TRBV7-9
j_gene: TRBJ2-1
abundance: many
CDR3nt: TGTGCCAGCAGCTTAGTGAGGGGGCGGGCCGAGCAGTTCTTC
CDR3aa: CASSLVRGRAEQFF

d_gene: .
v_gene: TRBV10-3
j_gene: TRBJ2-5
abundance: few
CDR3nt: TGTGCCATCAGGGAGGGGGGGGGATCCCAGTACTTC
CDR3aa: CAIREGGGSQYF

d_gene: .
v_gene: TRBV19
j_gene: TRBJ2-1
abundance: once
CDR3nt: TGCGCCAGCTGGGGGCGGGTGTCCTACAATGAGCAGTTCTTC
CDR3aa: CASWGRVSYNEQFF

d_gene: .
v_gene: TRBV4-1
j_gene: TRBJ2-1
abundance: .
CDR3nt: TGCGCCAGCAGCCAGTCGGATTTGACCTCCTCCTACAATGAGCAGTTCTTC
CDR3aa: CASSQSDLTSSYNEQFF

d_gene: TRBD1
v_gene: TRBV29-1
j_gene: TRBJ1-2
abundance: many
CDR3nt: TGCAGCGTTGAAGGGACAGGGGGATCTAACTATGGCTACACCTTC
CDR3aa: CSVEGTGGSNYGYTF

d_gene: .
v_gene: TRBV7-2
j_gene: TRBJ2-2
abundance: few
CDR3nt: TGTGCCAGCGCCGCAAATATCGGGGAGCTGTTTTTT
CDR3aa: CASAANIGELFF

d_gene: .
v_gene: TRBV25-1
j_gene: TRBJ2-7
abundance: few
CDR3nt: TGTGCCAGCAGTGACGGGCCCCATGGGGAGCAGTACTTC
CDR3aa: CASSDGPHGEQYF